The source of this T cell receptor beta chain is a study of blood T cells in healthy people across ages. Peripheral blood was drawn, about 9.7 milliliters per donor. Total RNA, at least 5.5 micrograms per sample, came from PBMCs. The CDR3 runs 19 residues. Per germline, CDR1 MNHEY and CDR2 SVGEGT. V shed 2 bases and J 5 bases; nucleotides not matched to a gene: 19. Next came a second PCR, run for about 7 to 12 cycles, which used a sample-barcoded 5' primer along with a J-beta primer mix. TCRdb re-called the 5' RACE reads through MiXCR, storing one row per CDR3 protein. The table lists about 1.7 million distinct CDR3 sequences, roughly 27% of them singletons.

The J gene is TRBJ2-5, the V gene TRBV6-2 or TRBV6-3, with 8 bases aligning to TRBD2. Sequencing used blood. This clonotype was sampled from a woman in her 30s in good health. The CDR3, as DNA: TGTGCCAGCAGTTACCCGTACGCGGGGGGCGCGGGGTATCGGGAGACCCAGTACTTC. Its translation: CASSYPYAGGAGYRETQYF.